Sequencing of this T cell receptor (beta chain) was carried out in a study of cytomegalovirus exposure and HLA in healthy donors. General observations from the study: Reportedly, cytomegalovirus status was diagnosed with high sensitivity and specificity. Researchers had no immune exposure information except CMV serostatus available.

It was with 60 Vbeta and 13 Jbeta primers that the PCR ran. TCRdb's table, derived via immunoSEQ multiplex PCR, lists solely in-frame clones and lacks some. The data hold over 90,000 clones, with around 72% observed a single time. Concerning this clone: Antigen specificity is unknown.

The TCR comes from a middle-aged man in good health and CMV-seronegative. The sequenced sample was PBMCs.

The CDR3 bases are TGTGCCAGCTCACCCGGCGGGGGGGCACCAGATACGCAGTATTTT. Translation gives CASSPGGGAPDTQYF. The V and J genes are TRBV18 and TRBJ2-3; 9 bases match TRBD2. The CDR3 runs 15 residues. Germline loops: CDR1 KGHSH, CDR2 LQKENI. Trimming at V came to 3 bases and at J to 4 bases, leaving 5 bases not matched to a gene.